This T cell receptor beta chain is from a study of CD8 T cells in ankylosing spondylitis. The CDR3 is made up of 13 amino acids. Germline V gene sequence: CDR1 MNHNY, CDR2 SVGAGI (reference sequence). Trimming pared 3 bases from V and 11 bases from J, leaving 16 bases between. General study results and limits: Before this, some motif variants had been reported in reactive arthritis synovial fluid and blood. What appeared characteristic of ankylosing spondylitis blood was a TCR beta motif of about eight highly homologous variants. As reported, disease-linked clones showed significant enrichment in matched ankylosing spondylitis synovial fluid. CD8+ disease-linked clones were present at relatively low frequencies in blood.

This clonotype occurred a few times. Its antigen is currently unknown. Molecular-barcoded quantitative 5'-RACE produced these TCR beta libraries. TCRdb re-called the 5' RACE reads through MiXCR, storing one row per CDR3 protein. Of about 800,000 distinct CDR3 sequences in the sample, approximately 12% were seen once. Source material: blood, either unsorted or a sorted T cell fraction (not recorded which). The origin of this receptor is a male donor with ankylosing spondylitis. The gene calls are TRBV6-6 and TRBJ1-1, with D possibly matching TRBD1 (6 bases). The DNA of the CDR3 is TGTGCCAGCAGTTATCCCGGGAGGGGGGAGGCTTTCTTT. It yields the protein CASSYPGRGEAFF.